One sample yielded the 16 T cell receptor beta chains listed below, sequenced in a study of T-cell memory formation after mild COVID-19. TCRdb re-called the 5' RACE reads with MiXCR, one entry per CDR3 protein. The data contain roughly 110,000 distinct CDR3 sequences, over 15% of them singletons. The sequencing input was PBMCs or a T cell subset sorted from them (not recorded which). These receptors all come from an adult woman who had mild COVID-19 (a few samples of this study predate the infection). Cell type and time point are not known.

This clonotype was seen a handful of times. This sequence joins TRBV6-5 and TRBJ1-1; perhaps TRBD1 as D (5 bases). Trimming removed 3 bases from V and 3 bases from J, with 17 bases in between. This CDR3 is built from 16 residues. Germline CDR1 and CDR2: MNHEY and SVGAGI. CDR3 loop: CASSYFGGDFDTEAFF. CDR3 sequence (DNA): TGTGCCAGCAGTTATTTCGGGGGGGATTTCGACACTGAAGCTTTCTTT.

This clonotype has more than one count but fewer than ten. The J gene is TRBJ1-1, the V gene TRBV29-1; 7 bases are shared with TRBD1. The CDR3 is 17 amino acids. CDR1 SQVTM and CDR2 ANQGSEA come from the germline V gene. V lost 1 base to trimming and J lost 1 base; unmatched junction nucleotides: 12. CDR3 region: CSVEVLVRGQPNTEAFF. CDR3 DNA: TGCAGCGTTGAAGTGTTAGTTAGGGGACAGCCGAACACTGAAGCTTTCTTT.

This clonotype was counted at least ten times. This chain links TRBV4-3 with TRBJ2-7, with 7 bases lining up with TRBD2. Germline loops: CDR1 LGHNA, CDR2 YSLEER. Losses at the gene ends were 1 base for V and 0 bases for J; bases not matched to a gene: 9. This CDR3 contains 17 residues. The CDR3 DNA sequence: TGCGCCAGCAGCCAAGTTGGGGGGGGGTCCAACTCCTACGAGCAGTACTTC. Translation: CASSQVGGGSNSYEQYF.

This chain uses TRBV6-5 with TRBJ2-2; 9 bases are shared with TRBD2. The CDR3 has 15 amino acids. J was trimmed by 4 bases and V by 2 bases; bases with no gene match: 2. From germline, CDR1 is MNHEY and CDR2 SVGAGI. The chain's CDR3 is CASSYRLAATGELFF. Written as DNA, the CDR3 is TGTGCCAGCAGTTACCGACTAGCGGCCACCGGGGAGCTGTTTTTT.

The chain employs TRBV20-1 and TRBJ1-1, with D maybe TRBD1 (5 bases). CDR1 is DFQATT, CDR2 SNEGSKA, per germline (reference sequence). The CDR3 loop spans 16 amino acids. V was pared by 0 bases and J by 4 bases, with 18 bases between. The CDR3: CSARDLGVEGFTEAFF. The CDR3 DNA is TGCAGTGCTAGAGATCTAGGAGTAGAGGGGTTCACTGAAGCTTTCTTT.

In this sample, this clonotype turned up a few times. This chain joins TRBV9 and TRBJ2-3, with 11 bases identical to TRBD2. V lost 3 bases and J lost 1; bases outside the gene matches: 1. CDR1 and CDR2 from the germline V gene are SGDLS and YYNGEE. The CDR3 is 15 amino acids. Here the CDR3 reads CASSAGLAGTDTQYF. The DNA for the CDR3 is TGTGCCAGCAGCGCGGGACTAGCGGGCACAGATACGCAGTATTTT.

The chain has TRBV6-1 and TRBJ2-3; D perhaps matches TRBD1 (6 bases). Germline lookup yields CDR1 MNHNS and CDR2 SASEGT. V lost 6 bases and J lost 4, with 17 bases in between. The CDR3 is made up of 15 amino acids. The CDR3 is CASRLWGLAADTQYF. The CDR3 coding sequence is TGTGCCAGCAGACTTTGGGGGCTCGCAGCAGATACGCAGTATTTT.

The table lists this clonotype with a few counts. The chain uses TRBV6-5 and TRBJ2-1, with D possibly being TRBD2 (5 bases). CDR1 MNHEY and CDR2 SVGAGI come from the germline V gene. The CDR3 has 14 amino acids. V was cut by 4 bases and J by 4 bases, with 11 bases left in between. Written as DNA, the CDR3 is TGTGCCAGCAGTTGGGGAGCGGAATACAATGAGCAGTTCTTC. It is translated as CASSWGAEYNEQFF.

The genes are TRBV10-3 and TRBJ2-7, with 11 positions matching TRBD2. The CDR3 covers 17 residues. Germline-derived CDR1 and CDR2 are ENHRY and SYGVKD. J lost 0 bases, V lost 0 bases, and 4 bases had no gene match. The CDR3 loop is CAISESASGGISYEQYF. The CDR3 DNA follows: TGTGCCATCAGTGAGTCGGCTAGCGGGGGGATCTCCTACGAGCAGTACTTC.

The table lists this clonotype with a count of one. The chain recombines TRBV7-2 with TRBJ2-5, with no clear D. The CDR3 sequence is 11 residues long. The V end was cut by 1 base, the J end by 10 bases, with 7 bases between. The germline V gene encodes CDR1 SGHTA and CDR2 FQGNSA. The CDR3 sequence: CASSLGHDQYF. CDR3 nucleotide sequence: TGTGCCAGCAGCTTAGGACATGACCAGTACTTC.

The V gene is TRBV9, the J gene TRBJ2-1; 7 bases map to TRBD2. CDR1 is SGDLS and CDR2 is YYNGEE in the germline V gene. With V trimmed by 3 bases and J by 7 bases, 4 bases remained unmatched. CDR3 size: 13 residues. The CDR3 sequence is CASSGGLINEQFF. The DNA for the CDR3 is TGTGCCAGCAGCGGGGGACTAATAAATGAGCAGTTCTTC.

This clonotype was recorded at least ten times. The J gene is TRBJ2-7, the V gene TRBV6-6; the D gene is possibly TRBD1 (5 bases). CDR1 is MNHNY, CDR2 SVGAGI, per germline (reference sequence). This CDR3 has 13 amino acids. The ends were cut back, 2 bases at V and 1 base at J, with 6 bases in the middle. The CDR3 region is CASSYDRSYEQYF. CDR3 bases: TGTGCCAGCAGTTACGACAGATCCTACGAGCAGTACTTC.

This clonotype appeared a few times. V is TRBV20-1 and J is TRBJ1-5; D ambiguous. V was cut by 0 bases and J by 2 bases, with 8 bases left in between. In germline, CDR1 is DFQATT, CDR2 SNEGSKA (reference sequence). CDR3 length equals 14 residues. The CDR3 DNA reads TGCAGTGCTAGAGATCGAGAGGGCAATCAGCCCCAGCATTTT. Protein product: CSARDREGNQPQHF.

The table lists this clonotype with a few counts. The rearrangement links TRBV12-3 or TRBV12-4 to TRBJ2-5; D unclear. The CDR3 extends over 18 amino acids. Trimming shortened V by 2 bases and J by 5 bases, and 24 bases separated the two germline ends. CDR3 in amino acids: CASSLRGKVRWGAETQYF. CDR3 nucleotides: TGTGCCAGCAGTTTACGCGGTAAAGTGAGGTGGGGTGCGGAGACCCAGTACTTC.

J is TRBJ1-3 and V is TRBV21-1; TRBD1, the table's D call, was not compared with the DNA. TRBV21-1 is a known pseudogene. CDR3 length: 14 residues. Here the CDR3 reads CASSGQVSGNTIYF. The CDR3 bases are TGTGCCAGCAGCGGACAGGTCTCTGGAAACACCATATATTTT.

This rearrangement joins TRBV29-1 to TRBJ2-2, with D tentatively TRBD1 or TRBD2 (5 bases each). CDR1 and CDR2 (germline): SQVTM, ANQGSEA. The CDR3 extends over 15 amino acids. The V and J ends lost 6 bases and 5 bases respectively, with 19 bases between them. The CDR3 here is CSVLPRDPRTGELFF. The DNA for the CDR3 is TGCAGCGTCCTTCCGAGGGACCCGAGAACCGGGGAGCTGTTTTTT.